The 18 T cell receptor beta chains presented below share a single source sample, sequenced in a study of T cell clones after liver transplantation. Some clones are missing from TCRdb's copy, which holds only in-frame ones; the method was immunoSEQ multiplex PCR. This sample has some 120,000 clones, with 90% found just once. Sequences were derived from CD4+ T cells from blood, sampled 12 months after liver transplant. These TCRs come from a human patient who received a liver transplant. Some T cells may arise from the graft donor.

This chain uses TRBV11-3 with TRBJ2-7; 8 bases fit TRBD2. Germline V gene sequence: CDR1 SGHNT, CDR2 YENEEA. V was pared by 5 bases and J by 0 bases, with 0 bases of the junction left unmatched. This CDR3 is built from 13 residues. For the CDR3, the DNA is TGTGCCAGCAGCCGGGAGGGCTCCTACGAGCAGTACTTC. It specifies CASSREGSYEQYF.

A few counts support this clone. The rearrangement uses TRBV28 and TRBJ2-4, with D perhaps TRBD1 (5 bases). V was trimmed by 5 bases and J by 15 bases, leaving 20 bases between them. The CDR3 consists of 13 residues. The germline V gene has CDR1 MDHEN and CDR2 SYDVKM. The CDR3 region has the DNA TGTGCCAGCAGTGTTGCAGGGTTGGTTCTGAGGTACTTC. Residues: CASSVAGLVLRYF. Looking up the rest from reference TRBV28 and TRBJ2-4 gives the full variable domain: DVKVTQSSRYLVKRTGEKVFLECVQDMDHENMFWYRQDPGLGLRLIYFSYDVKMKEKGDIPEGYSVSREKKERFSLILESASTNQTSMYLCASSVAGLVLRYFGAGTRLSVL.

V and J are TRBV27 and TRBJ2-7; a possible D gene is TRBD2 (7 bases). The CDR3 runs 15 residues. CDR1 is MNHEY and CDR2 is SMNVEV in the germline V gene (reference sequence). V lost 7 bases and J 6 bases, leaving 22 bases between the germline ends. As DNA, the CDR3 is TGTGCCAGCATCTCAATTGGGGGGGCGAGGCGCGAGCAGTACTTC. Translating it yields CASISIGGARREQYF.

This chain links TRBV29-1 with TRBJ1-4; unclear D gene. Germline V gene lookup returns CDR1 SQVTM and CDR2 ANQGSEA. V lost 4 bases and J 3 bases, leaving 15 bases between the germline ends. The CDR3 is 15 amino acids. The CDR3: CSVAPTGRSNEKLFF. The CDR3 bases are TGCAGCGTTGCCCCAACTGGGCGTTCTAATGAAAAACTGTTTTTT.

V gene TRBV29-1 combines with J gene TRBJ2-1, with D unresolved. Germline loops: CDR1 SQVTM, CDR2 ANQGSEA. This CDR3 is 14 amino acids long. With 3 bases removed from V and 0 bases from J, the gap between germline ends came to 9 bases. In nucleotides, the CDR3 is TGCAGCGTTGACCGTTTAAGCTCCTACAATGAGCAGTTCTTC. As protein: CSVDRLSSYNEQFF.

About this clone: Other DNA sequences in the same sample also yield this CDR3. DNA for the CDR3: TGTGCTAGTGGTTTGCTAGCGGGAGCAGGCGAGCAGTACTTC. Encoded protein: CASGLLAGAGEQYF. The chain uses TRBV12-5 and TRBJ2-7; 10 bases agree with TRBD2. Germline-derived CDR1 and CDR2 are LGHNT and FRNRAP. V lost 2 bases to trimming and J lost 6 bases; unmatched junction nucleotides: 4. The CDR3 covers 14 residues.

The chain carries TRBV18 and TRBJ2-7; possibly TRBD1 for D (6 bases). The CDR3 spans 12 residues. The germline CDR1 and CDR2 sequences are KGHSH and LQKENI. Trimming cost V 5 bases and J 6 bases, with 11 bases left between them. CDR3 DNA sequence: TGTGCCAGCTCAACAGGGAGATTCGAGCAGTACTTC. Protein: CASSTGRFEQYF.

V is TRBV18 and J is TRBJ1-5, with 7 positions matching TRBD1. V trimming: 6 bases; J trimming: 3 bases; junction bases outside the gene matches: 11. CDR3 length: 16 amino acids. Germline CDR1 is KGHSH and CDR2 is LQKENI. The DNA for the CDR3 is TGTGCCAGCTCCTATCAGGGGGGACGGTCCAATCAGCCCCAGCATTTT. Amino acid sequence: CASSYQGGRSNQPQHF.

The gene calls are TRBV5-1 and TRBJ2-7; tentative D call: TRBD1 (6 bases). The CDR3 loop spans 14 amino acids. Germline loops: CDR1 SGHRS, CDR2 YFSETQ. V lost 0 bases, J lost 4 bases, and 11 bases lay in between. CDR3 region: CASSLVGTQYEQYF. The CDR3 region has the DNA TGCGCCAGCAGCTTGGTCGGGACACAGTACGAGCAGTACTTC.

The V gene is TRBV28, the J gene TRBJ1-1; perhaps TRBD1 as D (5 bases). Germline V gene data show CDR1 as MDHEN and CDR2 as SYDVKM. The CDR3 is 17 residues long. V lost 4 bases and J lost 3, with 21 bases in between. Written as DNA, the CDR3 is TGTGCCAGCAGTTCCCGGGGCCTGGACGGGTTTCACACTGAAGCTTTCTTT. Translating it yields CASSSRGLDGFHTEAFF.

This clone was counted a single time. The chain carries TRBV11-3 and TRBJ2-3, with 7 bases aligning to TRBD2. Germline-derived CDR1 and CDR2 are SGHNT and YENEEA. After removal of 3 bases from V and 3 bases from J, the junction contained 6 bases not matched to a gene. There are 15 residues in the CDR3. CDR3 in amino acids: CASSFMAGATDTQYF. DNA for the CDR3: TGTGCCAGCAGCTTTATGGCGGGAGCAACAGATACGCAGTATTTT.

This chain joins TRBV4-2 and TRBJ2-1; tentative D call: TRBD2 (5 bases). The CDR3 loop spans 14 amino acids. Germline CDR1 reads LGHNA; CDR2 reads YNFKEQ. V was shortened by 4 bases and J by 6 bases, with 13 bases between the two germline ends. CDR3 in amino acids: CASSRGATGNEQFF. Here the CDR3 DNA reads TGTGCCAGCAGCCGGGGAGCCACGGGCAATGAGCAGTTCTTC.

The CDR3 nucleotides are TGTGCCAGCAGTACGCCGGGCCCTGAGGCCACTGAAGCTTTCTTT. It codes for CASSTPGPEATEAFF. The chain has TRBV28 and TRBJ1-1; D unclear. Germline CDR1 reads MDHEN; CDR2 reads SYDVKM. The length of the CDR3 is 15 residues. V lost 5 bases to trimming and J lost 4 bases, with 17 bases between them. Based on the CDR3 plus reference TRBV28 and TRBJ1-1, the full variable domain is DVKVTQSSRYLVKRTGEKVFLECVQDMDHENMFWYRQDPGLGLRLIYFSYDVKMKEKGDIPEGYSVSREKKERFSLILESASTNQTSMYLCASSTPGPEATEAFFGQGTRLTVV.

The DNA of the CDR3 is TGCGCCAGCAGCTTGGTATCGTGGGATATGGTAGCTGGGGCCAACGTCCTGACTTTC. Its translation: CASSLVSWDMVAGANVLTF. This chain uses TRBV5-1 with TRBJ2-6; D is undetermined. This CDR3 comprises 19 residues. Between the trimmed V and J ends, which lost 0 bases and 2 bases, there was a span of 18 bases. Germline CDR1 and CDR2: SGHRS and YFSETQ. Full variable domain (missing parts from reference TRBV5-1 and TRBJ2-6): KAGVTQTPRYLIKTRGQQVTLSCSPISGHRSVSWYQQTPGQGLQFLFEYFSETQRNKGNFPGRFSGRQFSNSRSEMNVSTLELGDSALYLCASSLVSWDMVAGANVLTFGAGSRLTVL.

The chain uses TRBV6-5 and TRBJ1-5; TRBD1 might be the D (5 bases). This CDR3 spans 14 amino acids. Germline-derived CDR1 and CDR2 are MNHEY and SVGAGI. Trimming removed 5 bases from V and 6 bases from J, with 14 bases in between. In DNA, the CDR3 is TGTGCCAGCAGTAGGGACCCAGACGGTCAGCCCCAGCATTTT. Translated, it gives CASSRDPDGQPQHF.

This clone was recorded only once. The genes are TRBV11-2 and TRBJ2-4; TRBD2 aligns across 13 bases. CDR3 length equals 18 residues. Trimming at V came to 0 bases and at J to 7 bases, leaving 9 bases not matched to a gene. Germline loops: CDR1 SGHAT, CDR2 FQNNGV. CDR3: CASSLESVLAGGSNIQYF. Written as DNA, the CDR3 is TGTGCCAGCAGCTTAGAGTCTGTACTAGCGGGAGGGTCGAACATTCAGTACTTC. Based on the CDR3 plus reference TRBV11-2 and TRBJ2-4, the full variable domain is EAGVAQSPRYKIIEKRQSVAFWCNPISGHATLYWYQQILGQGPKLLIQFQNNGVVDDSQLPKDRFSAERLKGVDSTLKIQPAKLEDSAVYLCASSLESVLAGGSNIQYFGAGTRLSVL.

V gene TRBV5-1 combines with J gene TRBJ2-7, with TRBD2 matching 13 bases. Germline CDR1 SGHRS, CDR2 YFSETQ. V lost 1 base, J lost 4 bases, and 17 bases stayed unmatched. The CDR3 sequence is 20 residues long. CDR3 loop: CASSLKPRTSGSATGYEQYF. For the CDR3, the DNA is TGCGCCAGCAGCTTGAAACCCCGGACTAGCGGGAGCGCAACGGGGTACGAGCAGTACTTC.

This clone was recorded once. This chain links TRBV5-1 with TRBJ2-2; 16 bases map to TRBD2. The V and J ends lost 3 bases and 6 bases, in that order; junction bases with no gene match: 5. CDR3 length: 17 residues. The germline V gene encodes CDR1 SGHRS and CDR2 YFSETQ. In nucleotides, the CDR3 is TGCGCCAGCAGCTCGGGACTAGCGGGAGGGCTCTCCGGGGAGCTGTTTTTT. This translates into CASSSGLAGGLSGELFF.